This TCR beta chain was found in a study of blood T cell repertoires in COVID-19. About the research overall: Samples taken during acute and convalescent COVID-19 were collected in the United States, Italy and Spain. The analysed material was cDNA or gDNA that came from T cells, B-cell-depleted T cells, or PBMCs.

V gave up 8 bases and J gave up 5 bases; unmatched junction bases: 8. CDR3 size: 13 residues. In the study's own analysis: Amplified reference gene primers provided the basis for estimating nucleated cell counts. Only in-frame clones appear in the TCRdb table, and some are missing; sequencing was by immunoSEQ multiplex PCR. The V and J calls and clone size are taken from that table; D and trimming were inferred from the DNA. The data hold approximately 61,000 clones, with around 73% observed a single time. This sequence joins TRBV12-3 or TRBV12-4 and TRBJ2-5; 7 bases map to TRBD1. Sequencing was done on a sample of peripheral blood. The receptor's source is a man older than 75 with active or convalescent COVID-19. The CDR3 is CASGPQGLETQYF. The CDR3 nucleotides read TGTGCCAGCGGGCCACAGGGGCTGGAGACCCAGTACTTC.